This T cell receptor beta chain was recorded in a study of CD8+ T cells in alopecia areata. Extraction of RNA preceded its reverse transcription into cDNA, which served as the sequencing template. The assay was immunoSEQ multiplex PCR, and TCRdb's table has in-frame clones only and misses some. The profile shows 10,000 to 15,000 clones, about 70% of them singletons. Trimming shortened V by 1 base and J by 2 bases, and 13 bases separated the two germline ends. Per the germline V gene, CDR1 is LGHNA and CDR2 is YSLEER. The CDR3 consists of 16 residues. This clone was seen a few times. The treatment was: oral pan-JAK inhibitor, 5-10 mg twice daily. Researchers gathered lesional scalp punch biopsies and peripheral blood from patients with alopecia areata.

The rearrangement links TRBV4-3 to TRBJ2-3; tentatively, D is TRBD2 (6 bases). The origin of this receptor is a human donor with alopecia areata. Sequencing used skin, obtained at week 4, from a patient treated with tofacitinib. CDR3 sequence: CASSQVRGLHTDTQYF. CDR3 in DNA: TGCGCCAGCAGCCAAGTCCGGGGACTTCACACAGATACGCAGTATTTT.